Listed below are T cell receptor beta chains from one sample, sequenced in a study of blood T cell repertoires in COVID-19. Assay used: immunoSEQ multiplex PCR; TCRdb lists only in-frame clones, some missing. The sample holds over 120,000 clones, roughly 90% seen once. What was sequenced was peripheral blood. The receptors originated from a woman in her forties or fifties with acute or convalescent COVID-19. CDR3s include the opening cysteine and the closing phenylalanine or tryptophan. Each record gives: CDR3 protein, CDR3 DNA, D gene, CDR3 length, clone size, J gene, V gene. The D gene is left open where the match is weak. Some rows mark clone size as missing; the rest say once, few, many or name a class of expanded clone.

cdr3_aa: CASSLFWPSNGYTF; cdr3_nt: TGTGCCAGCAGCTTATTCTGGCCGTCAAATGGCTACACCTTC; d_call: .; cdr3_length: 14; clone_size: .; j_call: TRBJ1-2; v_call: TRBV5-5
cdr3_aa: CSVEDVGEQYF; cdr3_nt: TGCAGCGTTGAAGATGTCGGCGAGCAGTACTTC; d_call: .; cdr3_length: 11; clone_size: .; j_call: TRBJ2-7; v_call: TRBV29-1
cdr3_aa: CASSPRGRLEAFF; cdr3_nt: TGTGCCAGCTCACCACGGGGGCGCCTTGAAGCTTTCTTT; d_call: .; cdr3_length: 13; clone_size: few; j_call: TRBJ1-1; v_call: TRBV18
cdr3_aa: CASSVLRQGGTDTQYF; cdr3_nt: TGTGCCAGCAGCGTATTGCGGCAGGGGGGCACAGATACGCAGTATTTT; d_call: TRBD1; cdr3_length: 16; clone_size: .; j_call: TRBJ2-3; v_call: TRBV9
cdr3_aa: CASSLGASGSGNTIYF; cdr3_nt: TGTGCCAGCAGCTTAGGGGCATCCGGCTCTGGAAACACCATATATTTT; d_call: .; cdr3_length: 16; clone_size: .; j_call: TRBJ1-3; v_call: TRBV7-6
cdr3_aa: CASRLLAGQETQYF; cdr3_nt: TGTGCCAGCAGGCTACTAGCGGGGCAAGAGACCCAGTACTTC; d_call: TRBD2; cdr3_length: 14; clone_size: once; j_call: TRBJ2-5; v_call: TRBV27
cdr3_aa: CAWSVWGGNQPQHF; cdr3_nt: TGTGCCTGGAGTGTATGGGGGGGGAATCAGCCCCAGCATTTT; d_call: .; cdr3_length: 14; clone_size: once; j_call: TRBJ1-5; v_call: TRBV30
cdr3_aa: CASSPGQGGQPQHF; cdr3_nt: TGCGCCAGCAGCCCCGGACAGGGAGGTCAGCCCCAGCATTTT; d_call: TRBD1; cdr3_length: 14; clone_size: few; j_call: TRBJ1-5; v_call: TRBV5-1
cdr3_aa: CASSGSPGGPTGELFF; cdr3_nt: TGTGCCAGCAGTGGGTCCCCGGGGGGGCCCACCGGGGAGCTGTTTTTT; d_call: TRBD2; cdr3_length: 16; clone_size: once; j_call: TRBJ2-2; v_call: TRBV2
cdr3_aa: CASSIPSTSGGANEQFF; cdr3_nt: TGTGCCAGTAGTATACCCTCGACTAGCGGGGGGGCCAATGAGCAGTTCTTC; d_call: TRBD2; cdr3_length: 17; clone_size: .; j_call: TRBJ2-1; v_call: TRBV19
cdr3_aa: CASSFGIGAFF; cdr3_nt: TGTGCCAGCAGCTTCGGGATTGGTGCTTTCTTT; d_call: .; cdr3_length: 11; clone_size: .; j_call: TRBJ1-1; v_call: TRBV7-2
cdr3_aa: CASSVTRRAGPTDTQYF; cdr3_nt: TGTGCCAGCAGCGTAACTCGGCGAGCGGGGCCCACAGATACGCAGTATTTT; d_call: TRBD2; cdr3_length: 17; clone_size: few; j_call: TRBJ2-3; v_call: TRBV9
cdr3_aa: CASRSPGWSAEAFF; cdr3_nt: TGTGCCAGCAGGTCACCCGGGTGGAGCGCTGAAGCTTTCTTT; d_call: .; cdr3_length: 14; clone_size: .; j_call: TRBJ1-1; v_call: TRBV27
cdr3_aa: CASSYPGQVNTEAFF; cdr3_nt: TGTGCCAGCAGCTATCCGGGACAGGTGAACACTGAAGCTTTCTTT; d_call: TRBD1; cdr3_length: 15; clone_size: .; j_call: TRBJ1-1; v_call: TRBV11-1
cdr3_aa: CASSLMPYSGSPYNEQFF; cdr3_nt: TGTGCCAGCAGCTTAATGCCCTATAGCGGAAGCCCCTACAATGAGCAGTTCTTC; d_call: .; cdr3_length: 18; clone_size: .; j_call: TRBJ2-1; v_call: TRBV7-3
cdr3_aa: CASSLDSLSTEAFF; cdr3_nt: TGTGCCAGCAGCTTAGATAGTTTATCGACTGAAGCTTTCTTT; d_call: .; cdr3_length: 14; clone_size: .; j_call: TRBJ1-1; v_call: TRBV11-3
cdr3_aa: CASTPGFYEHNEQFF; cdr3_nt: TGTGCCAGCACCCCGGGGTTTTATGAGCACAATGAGCAGTTCTTC; d_call: .; cdr3_length: 15; clone_size: .; j_call: TRBJ2-1; v_call: TRBV6-6
cdr3_aa: CASSKGTGTGSYEQYF; cdr3_nt: TGTGCCAGCAGCAAGGGAACCGGGACAGGGAGCTACGAGCAGTACTTC; d_call: TRBD1; cdr3_length: 16; clone_size: once; j_call: TRBJ2-7; v_call: TRBV28
cdr3_aa: CASRIGRETEAFF; cdr3_nt: TGTGCCAGCCGAATCGGTAGGGAGACTGAAGCTTTCTTT; d_call: .; cdr3_length: 13; clone_size: .; j_call: TRBJ1-1; v_call: TRBV27
cdr3_aa: CATSDPDRGNQPQHF; cdr3_nt: TGTGCCACCAGTGATCCGGACAGGGGAAATCAGCCCCAGCATTTT; d_call: TRBD1; cdr3_length: 15; clone_size: once; j_call: TRBJ1-5; v_call: TRBV24-1
cdr3_aa: CASSGLGQPNYGYTF; cdr3_nt: TGTGCCAGCTCAGGCCTGGGACAGCCTAACTATGGCTACACCTTC; d_call: TRBD1; cdr3_length: 15; clone_size: .; j_call: TRBJ1-2; v_call: TRBV18
cdr3_aa: CSVDRQGPNTEAFF; cdr3_nt: TGCAGCGTTGACCGACAGGGTCCGAACACTGAAGCTTTCTTT; d_call: TRBD1; cdr3_length: 14; clone_size: .; j_call: TRBJ1-1; v_call: TRBV29-1
cdr3_aa: CATSRGGPNSYEQYF; cdr3_nt: TGTGCCACCTCAAGAGGGGGACCGAACTCCTACGAGCAGTACTTC; d_call: .; cdr3_length: 15; clone_size: .; j_call: TRBJ2-7; v_call: TRBV15
cdr3_aa: CASSLVSGGYNEQFF; cdr3_nt: TGTGCCAGCAGCTTAGTATCGGGAGGCTACAATGAGCAGTTCTTC; d_call: TRBD2; cdr3_length: 15; clone_size: .; j_call: TRBJ2-1; v_call: TRBV14
cdr3_aa: CASSIVTGSGANVLTF; cdr3_nt: TGTGCCAGCAGCATTGTTACTGGGTCTGGGGCCAACGTCTTGACTTTC; d_call: .; cdr3_length: 16; clone_size: .; j_call: TRBJ2-6; v_call: TRBV13
cdr3_aa: CASSVELAGVDTQYF; cdr3_nt: TGTGCCAGCAGCGTAGAACTAGCGGGAGTGGATACGCAGTATTTT; d_call: TRBD2; cdr3_length: 15; clone_size: .; j_call: TRBJ2-3; v_call: TRBV9
cdr3_aa: CASTVMGQGNQPQHF; cdr3_nt: TGTGCCAGTACCGTTATGGGACAGGGGAATCAGCCCCAGCATTTT; d_call: TRBD1; cdr3_length: 15; clone_size: .; j_call: TRBJ1-5; v_call: TRBV19
cdr3_aa: CSVGRQENTGELFF; cdr3_nt: TGCAGCGTGGGGAGACAGGAGAACACCGGGGAGCTGTTTTTT; d_call: .; cdr3_length: 14; clone_size: .; j_call: TRBJ2-2; v_call: TRBV29-1
cdr3_aa: CASSQLGAAVSGANVLTF; cdr3_nt: TGTGCCAGCAGCCAGCTAGGGGCAGCCGTCTCTGGGGCCAACGTCCTGACTTTC; d_call: .; cdr3_length: 18; clone_size: .; j_call: TRBJ2-6; v_call: TRBV7-6
cdr3_aa: CASSFPPRGDTQYF; cdr3_nt: TGTGCCAGCAGCTTCCCTCCCCGAGGAGATACGCAGTATTTT; d_call: .; cdr3_length: 14; clone_size: .; j_call: TRBJ2-3; v_call: TRBV7-8
cdr3_aa: CAISRDPGRASNYGYTF; cdr3_nt: TGTGCCATCAGCCGCGACCCTGGCCGAGCGTCTAACTATGGCTACACCTTC; d_call: .; cdr3_length: 17; clone_size: .; j_call: TRBJ1-2; v_call: TRBV10-3
cdr3_aa: CASSPQPGHLNTEAFF; cdr3_nt: TGTGCCAGCTCACCACAACCGGGACACCTGAACACTGAAGCTTTCTTT; d_call: .; cdr3_length: 16; clone_size: .; j_call: TRBJ1-1; v_call: TRBV18
cdr3_aa: CASSFWASGANEQFF; cdr3_nt: TGTGCCAGCAGTTTTTGGGCTAGCGGGGCCAATGAGCAGTTCTTC; d_call: TRBD2; cdr3_length: 15; clone_size: .; j_call: TRBJ2-1; v_call: TRBV27
cdr3_aa: CASRTDRGNYGYTF; cdr3_nt: TGTGCCAGCAGGACGGACAGGGGGAACTATGGCTACACCTTC; d_call: TRBD1; cdr3_length: 14; clone_size: .; j_call: TRBJ1-2; v_call: TRBV2
cdr3_aa: CASSARGTRGNTIYF; cdr3_nt: TGTGCCAGTAGTGCCAGGGGAACGCGGGGAAACACCATATATTTT; d_call: .; cdr3_length: 15; clone_size: .; j_call: TRBJ1-3; v_call: TRBV19
cdr3_aa: CASSVEPTDQPQHF; cdr3_nt: TGTGCCAGCAGCGTAGAGCCGACAGATCAGCCCCAGCATTTT; d_call: .; cdr3_length: 14; clone_size: .; j_call: TRBJ1-5; v_call: TRBV9
cdr3_aa: CASSEAGGGRGYTF; cdr3_nt: TGCGCCAGCAGTGAGGCAGGGGGAGGTCGCGGCTACACCTTC; d_call: TRBD1; cdr3_length: 14; clone_size: .; j_call: TRBJ1-2; v_call: TRBV10-2
cdr3_aa: CAPKEGTENTEAFF; cdr3_nt: TGTGCCCCAAAGGAGGGGACAGAGAACACTGAAGCTTTCTTT; d_call: TRBD1; cdr3_length: 14; clone_size: .; j_call: TRBJ1-1; v_call: TRBV3-1/TRBV3-2
cdr3_aa: CASRPEGHPPSGTSSSGELFF; cdr3_nt: TGTGCCAGCAGGCCCGAGGGGCACCCGCCTTCCGGGACTAGCTCCTCCGGGGAGCTGTTTTTT; d_call: TRBD2; cdr3_length: 21; clone_size: .; j_call: TRBJ2-2; v_call: TRBV28
cdr3_aa: CASSLDRAPYNEQFF; cdr3_nt: TGTGCCAGCAGCTTAGACAGGGCACCCTACAATGAGCAGTTCTTC; d_call: TRBD1; cdr3_length: 15; clone_size: .; j_call: TRBJ2-1; v_call: TRBV7-3
cdr3_aa: CASSSTGPLAKNIQYF; cdr3_nt: TGTGCCAGCAGCTCTACAGGACCCTTAGCCAAAAACATTCAGTACTTC; d_call: .; cdr3_length: 16; clone_size: once; j_call: TRBJ2-4; v_call: TRBV11-2
cdr3_aa: CASRGAGISSSSYNEQFF; cdr3_nt: TGTGCCAGCAGGGGAGCGGGGATATCCTCGAGCTCCTACAATGAGCAGTTCTTC; d_call: TRBD2; cdr3_length: 18; clone_size: .; j_call: TRBJ2-1; v_call: TRBV25-1
cdr3_aa: CASQEDSGNTIYF; cdr3_nt: TGTGCCAGCCAGGAGGACAGTGGAAACACCATATATTTT; d_call: .; cdr3_length: 13; clone_size: .; j_call: TRBJ1-3; v_call: TRBV18
cdr3_aa: CASSQDLREGNEQYF; cdr3_nt: TGTGCCAGCAGCCAAGATCTGCGGGAAGGAAACGAGCAGTACTTC; d_call: .; cdr3_length: 15; clone_size: .; j_call: TRBJ2-7; v_call: TRBV3-1/TRBV3-2
cdr3_aa: CATSERVGQNEKLFF; cdr3_nt: TGTGCCACCAGTGAGCGCGTCGGACAGAATGAAAAACTGTTTTTT; d_call: .; cdr3_length: 15; clone_size: few; j_call: TRBJ1-4; v_call: TRBV24-1
cdr3_aa: CASSFEGREQYF; cdr3_nt: TGTGCCAGCAGTTTTGAAGGGAGGGAGCAGTACTTC; d_call: .; cdr3_length: 12; clone_size: .; j_call: TRBJ2-7; v_call: TRBV12-3/TRBV12-4
cdr3_aa: CASRRGSMNTEAFF; cdr3_nt: TGTGCCAGCAGGCGCGGGAGTATGAACACTGAAGCTTTCTTT; d_call: .; cdr3_length: 14; clone_size: .; j_call: TRBJ1-1; v_call: TRBV9
cdr3_aa: CASSLGTGGFTGELFF; cdr3_nt: TGTGCCAGTAGTCTCGGGACAGGGGGATTCACCGGGGAGCTGTTTTTT; d_call: TRBD1; cdr3_length: 16; clone_size: once; j_call: TRBJ2-2; v_call: TRBV19
cdr3_aa: CASSPAAGLSYNEQFF; cdr3_nt: TGCGCCAGCAGCCCTGCTGCGGGGCTCTCCTACAATGAGCAGTTCTTC; d_call: .; cdr3_length: 16; clone_size: .; j_call: TRBJ2-1; v_call: TRBV5-1
cdr3_aa: CASSPRDRGYRHEQYF; cdr3_nt: TGTGCCAGCAGCCCCCGGGACAGGGGCTATAGACACGAGCAGTACTTC; d_call: TRBD1; cdr3_length: 16; clone_size: .; j_call: TRBJ2-7; v_call: TRBV4-2
cdr3_aa: CASSLGGGSYYNEQFF; cdr3_nt: TGTGCCAGCAGCTTAGGAGGGGGTTCTTACTACAATGAGCAGTTCTTC; d_call: .; cdr3_length: 16; clone_size: .; j_call: TRBJ2-1; v_call: TRBV11-1
cdr3_aa: CASSLGPAGGFTDTQYF; cdr3_nt: TGTGCCAGCAGCTTAGGCCCAGCGGGGGGCTTCACAGATACGCAGTATTTT; d_call: TRBD2; cdr3_length: 17; clone_size: .; j_call: TRBJ2-3; v_call: TRBV7-2
cdr3_aa: CATSVDTYTGELFF; cdr3_nt: TGTGCCACCAGTGTGGACACTTACACCGGGGAGCTGTTTTTT; d_call: .; cdr3_length: 14; clone_size: once; j_call: TRBJ2-2; v_call: TRBV24-1
cdr3_aa: CASSMQQGAGNTIYF; cdr3_nt: TGTGCCAGTAGTATGCAGCAGGGGGCTGGAAACACCATATATTTT; d_call: TRBD1; cdr3_length: 15; clone_size: .; j_call: TRBJ1-3; v_call: TRBV19
cdr3_aa: CASSFRGSGGNTIYF; cdr3_nt: TGCGCCAGCAGCTTCAGGGGTAGTGGTGGAAACACCATATATTTT; d_call: .; cdr3_length: 15; clone_size: few; j_call: TRBJ1-3; v_call: TRBV5-1
cdr3_aa: CASSFPVAGGQDTQYF; cdr3_nt: TGTGCCAGCAGCTTCCCGGTAGCGGGGGGGCAGGATACGCAGTATTTT; d_call: TRBD2; cdr3_length: 16; clone_size: .; j_call: TRBJ2-3; v_call: TRBV7-2